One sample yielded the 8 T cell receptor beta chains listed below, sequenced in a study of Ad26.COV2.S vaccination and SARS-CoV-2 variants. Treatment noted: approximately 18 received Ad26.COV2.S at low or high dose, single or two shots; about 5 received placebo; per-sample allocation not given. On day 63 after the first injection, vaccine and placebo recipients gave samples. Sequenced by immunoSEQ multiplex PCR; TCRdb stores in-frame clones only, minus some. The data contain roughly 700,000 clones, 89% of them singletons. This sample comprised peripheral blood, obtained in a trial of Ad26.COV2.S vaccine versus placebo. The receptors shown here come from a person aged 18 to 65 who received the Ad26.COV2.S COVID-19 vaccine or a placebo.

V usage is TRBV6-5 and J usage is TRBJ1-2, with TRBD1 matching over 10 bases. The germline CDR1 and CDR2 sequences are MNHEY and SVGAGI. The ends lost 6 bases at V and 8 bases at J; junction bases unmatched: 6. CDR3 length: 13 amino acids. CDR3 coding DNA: TGTGCCAGCAGAGGACAGGGGGAGGGAGGCTACACCTTC. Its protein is CASRGQGEGGYTF.

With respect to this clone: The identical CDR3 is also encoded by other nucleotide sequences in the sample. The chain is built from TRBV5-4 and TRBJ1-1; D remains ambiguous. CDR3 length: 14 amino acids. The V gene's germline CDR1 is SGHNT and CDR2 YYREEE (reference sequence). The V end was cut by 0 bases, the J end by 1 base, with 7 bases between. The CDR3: CASSLGAGNTEAFF. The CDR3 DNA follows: TGTGCCAGCAGCTTGGGGGCTGGGAACACTGAAGCTTTCTTT.

This CDR3 is CASSYSTSGMLREQYF. CDR3 nucleotide sequence: TGTGCCAGCAGTTACTCGACTAGCGGGATGTTGCGGGAGCAGTACTTC. This chain links TRBV6-6 with TRBJ2-7, with 11 positions matching TRBD2. V was pared by 0 bases and J by 7 bases, with 8 bases of the junction left unmatched. Per the germline V gene, CDR1 is MNHNY and CDR2 is SVGAGI (reference sequence). This CDR3 region has 16 residues.

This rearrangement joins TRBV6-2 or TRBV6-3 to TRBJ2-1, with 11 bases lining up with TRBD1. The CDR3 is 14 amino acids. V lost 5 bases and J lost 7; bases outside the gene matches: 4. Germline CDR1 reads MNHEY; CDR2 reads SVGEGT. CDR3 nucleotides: TGTGCCAGCAGTCGGGGGACAGGGGGAAATGAGCAGTTCTTC. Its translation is CASSRGTGGNEQFF.

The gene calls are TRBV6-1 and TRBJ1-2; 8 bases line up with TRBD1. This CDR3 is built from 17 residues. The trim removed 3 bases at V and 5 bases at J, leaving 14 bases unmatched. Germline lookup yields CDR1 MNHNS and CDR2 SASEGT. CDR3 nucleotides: TGTGCCAGCAGTGATGGCAGGGGGCCGCTCGGGAGTTATGGCTACACCTTC. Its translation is CASSDGRGPLGSYGYTF.

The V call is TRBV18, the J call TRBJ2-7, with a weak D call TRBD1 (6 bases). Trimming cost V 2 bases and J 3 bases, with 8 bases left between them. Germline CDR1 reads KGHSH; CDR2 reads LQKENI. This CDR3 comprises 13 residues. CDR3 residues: CASSPKQGYEQYF. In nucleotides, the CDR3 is TGTGCCAGCTCACCAAAACAGGGCTACGAGCAGTACTTC.

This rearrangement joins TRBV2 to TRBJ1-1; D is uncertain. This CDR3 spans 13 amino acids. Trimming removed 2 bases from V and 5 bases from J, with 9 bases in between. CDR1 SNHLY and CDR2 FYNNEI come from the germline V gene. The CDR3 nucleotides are TGTGCCAGCAGTGAACTCTGGGGAACTGAAGCTTTCTTT. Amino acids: CASSELWGTEAFF.

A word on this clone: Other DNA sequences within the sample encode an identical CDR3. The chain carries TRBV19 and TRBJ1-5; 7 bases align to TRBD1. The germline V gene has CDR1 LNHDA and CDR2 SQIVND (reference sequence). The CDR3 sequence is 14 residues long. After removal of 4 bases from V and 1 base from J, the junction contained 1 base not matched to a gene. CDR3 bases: TGTGCCAGTAGTACGACAGGGAGCAATCAGCCCCAGCATTTT. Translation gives CASSTTGSNQPQHF.